These T cell receptor beta chains were read from a single sample in a study of shared clonotypes between healthy human individuals. Here immunoSEQ multiplex PCR was the method, and the copy in TCRdb shows in-frame clones only, minus some. The data show 110,000 or so clones, with 55% to 80% seen just once and around 23% held by the top ten. Sequencing was done on a sample of memory CD8+ T cells sorted from blood. The receptors come from a woman aged 25 to 39 in good health. Each CDR3 is given with its conserved first and last residue. Size is omitted from some rows. Given values are once, few, many or a class for expanded clones.

>TRBJ2-2|15|-|TRBV4-2
CASSQDPQLGGELFF
>TRBJ2-2|13|-|TRBV9
CASSVGGTGELFF
>-|11|-|TRBV29-1
CSVEDRYEQYF
>TRBJ2-3|17|-|TRBV6-1
CASSERTGQGFSDTQYF
>TRBJ2-7|13|-|TRBV6-1
CASSVSNSYEQYF
>TRBJ2-1|16|-|TRBV29-1
CSVGPGGGGSYNEQFF
>TRBJ1-2|16|few|TRBV4-1
CASSPLGPGDPFGYTF
>TRBJ2-1|15|-|TRBV11-2
CASSGLAGSNNEQFF
>TRBJ1-2|11|-|TRBV19
CASTQNYGYTF
>TRBJ2-7|14|-|TRBV2
CASVGDESSYEQYF
>TRBJ2-1|15|-|TRBV5-1
CASSLAESNVDEQFF
>TRBJ2-1|13|-|TRBV6-5
CASSVQGGNEQFF
>TRBJ2-7|15|many|TRBV9
CASSETSGSSYEQYF
>TRBJ1-4|15|-|TRBV4-1
CASSQAREVNEKLFF
>TRBJ1-2|13|-|TRBV28
CASSFFIGRGYTF
>TRBJ2-3|14|-|TRBV9
CASSLAGGSDTQYF
>TRBJ2-7|13|-|TRBV4-1
CATSPGDFYEQYF
>TRBJ2-1|14|many|TRBV14
CASSQAGIYNEQFF
>TRBJ2-1|18|-|TRBV25-1
CASSESTQGRSSYNEQFF
>TRBJ2-2|17|few|TRBV15
CATSRDLEGANTGELFF
>TRBJ2-1|16|-|TRBV9
CASSVGRQGAYNEQFF
>TRBJ2-1|15|-|TRBV6-5
CASSLEGSGYNEQFF
>TRBJ2-1|18|-|TRBV13
CASSLAAGALRSYNEQFF
>TRBJ2-5|15|-|TRBV2
CASSSKTSGTETQYF
>TRBJ1-1|15|once|TRBV5-1
CASSSGDRDQVEAFF
>TRBJ2-7|15|-|TRBV28
CASSLRTSGLYEQYF
>TRBJ2-5|13|-|TRBV7-9
CASSLDGGETQYF
>TRBJ2-7|15|-|TRBV27
CASSLSVAGTNEQYF
>TRBJ2-1|14|few|TRBV6-4
CASSDSDPSNEQFF
>TRBJ1-5|15|-|TRBV6-1
CASSSRSLSNQPQHF
>TRBJ2-1|14|-|TRBV4-2
CASSQDRRDGEQFF
>TRBJ2-7|15|-|TRBV5-1
CASISRGDSSYEQYF